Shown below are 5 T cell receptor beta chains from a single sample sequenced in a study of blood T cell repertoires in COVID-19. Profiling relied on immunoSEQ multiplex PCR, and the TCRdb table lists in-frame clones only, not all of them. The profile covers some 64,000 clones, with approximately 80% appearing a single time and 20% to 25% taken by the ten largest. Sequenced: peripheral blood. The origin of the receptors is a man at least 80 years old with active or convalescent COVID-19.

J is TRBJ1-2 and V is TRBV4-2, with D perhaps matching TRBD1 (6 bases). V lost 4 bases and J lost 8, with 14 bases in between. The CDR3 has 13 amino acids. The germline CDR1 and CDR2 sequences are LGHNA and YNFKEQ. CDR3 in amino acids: CASSLTEGEGYTF. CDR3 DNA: TGTGCCAGCAGCCTCACAGAGGGGGAAGGCTACACCTTC.

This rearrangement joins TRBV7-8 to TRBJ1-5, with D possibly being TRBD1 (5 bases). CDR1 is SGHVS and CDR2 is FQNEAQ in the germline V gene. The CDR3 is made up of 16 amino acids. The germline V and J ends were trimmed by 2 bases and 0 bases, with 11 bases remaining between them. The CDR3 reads CASSLLGGYSNQPQHF. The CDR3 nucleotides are TGTGCCAGCAGCTTATTGGGGGGGTATAGCAATCAGCCCCAGCATTTT.

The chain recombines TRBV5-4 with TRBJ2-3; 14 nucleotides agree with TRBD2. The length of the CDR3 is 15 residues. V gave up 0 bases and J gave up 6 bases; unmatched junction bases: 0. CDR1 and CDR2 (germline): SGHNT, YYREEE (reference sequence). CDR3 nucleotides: TGTGCCAGCAGCTTGGGACTAGCGGGGGGGGATACGCAGTATTTT. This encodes CASSLGLAGGDTQYF.

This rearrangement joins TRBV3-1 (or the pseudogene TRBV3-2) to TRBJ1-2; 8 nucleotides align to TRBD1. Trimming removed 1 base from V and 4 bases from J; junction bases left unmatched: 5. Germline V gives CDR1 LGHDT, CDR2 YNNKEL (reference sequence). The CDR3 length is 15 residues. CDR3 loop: CASSQGATGVYGYTF. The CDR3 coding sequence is TGTGCCAGCAGCCAAGGAGCGACAGGGGTCTATGGCTACACCTTC.

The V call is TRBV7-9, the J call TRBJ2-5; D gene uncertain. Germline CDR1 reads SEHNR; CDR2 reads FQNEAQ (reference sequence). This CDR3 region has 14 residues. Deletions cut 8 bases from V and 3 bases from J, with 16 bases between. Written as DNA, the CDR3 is TGTGCCAGCCTTCATTTCGGCGGAGAAGAGACCCAGTACTTC. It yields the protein CASLHFGGEETQYF. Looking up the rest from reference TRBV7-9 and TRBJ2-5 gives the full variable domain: DTGVSQNPRHKITKRGQNVTFRCDPISEHNRLYWYRQTLGQGPEFLTYFQNEAQLEKSRLLSDRFSAERPKGSFSTLEIQRTEQGDSAMYLCASLHFGGEETQYFGPGTRLLVL.